These T cell receptor beta chains were read from a single sample in a study of blood T cell repertoires in COVID-19. Clones were read by immunoSEQ multiplex PCR, and TCRdb kept only the in-frame ones, dropping some. The sample lists just over 300,000 clones, 89% occurring once. Sequencing input: PBMCs or T cells enriched from blood (not recorded which). The receptor source for this set is a middle-aged woman who had recovered from COVID-19. CDR3s include the opening cysteine and the closing phenylalanine or tryptophan. Each record gives: CDR3 DNA, CDR3 protein, D gene, CDR3 length, J gene, clone size, V gene. The D gene is left open where the match is weak. The size field is filled for only some rows; it gives once, few, many or a size class.

CDR3 DNA: TGTGCCAGCAGCCTAGGGTCACAGGGGAGGACGGATCAGCCCCAGCATTTT; CDR3 protein: CASSLGSQGRTDQPQHF; D gene: TRBD1; CDR3 length: 17; J gene: TRBJ1-5; clone size: .; V gene: TRBV3-1/TRBV3-2
CDR3 DNA: TGTGCCAGCAGTGGGGGGACAGGCCCAAATGAAAAACTGTTTTTT; CDR3 protein: CASSGGTGPNEKLFF; D gene: TRBD1; CDR3 length: 15; J gene: TRBJ1-4; clone size: .; V gene: TRBV25-1
CDR3 DNA: TGCAGCGTCCAAGGGGTGATGGGATCAACTAATGAAAAACTGTTTTTT; CDR3 protein: CSVQGVMGSTNEKLFF; D gene: .; CDR3 length: 16; J gene: TRBJ1-4; clone size: .; V gene: TRBV29-1
CDR3 DNA: TGTGCCAGCAGTGAATTCGGTGGGCGGGACACTGAAGCTTTCTTT; CDR3 protein: CASSEFGGRDTEAFF; D gene: .; CDR3 length: 15; J gene: TRBJ1-1; clone size: .; V gene: TRBV25-1
CDR3 DNA: TGTGCCAGCAGCCAGGGACTAGCGGACGAGCAGTACTTC; CDR3 protein: CASSQGLADEQYF; D gene: TRBD2; CDR3 length: 13; J gene: TRBJ2-7; clone size: .; V gene: TRBV14
CDR3 DNA: TGTGCCACCAGTTCCCCCGGGACAGACCTATACAATGAGCAGTTCTTC; CDR3 protein: CATSSPGTDLYNEQFF; D gene: TRBD1; CDR3 length: 16; J gene: TRBJ2-1; clone size: .; V gene: TRBV24-1
CDR3 DNA: TGTGCCAGCAGTCCAAGGGGGGGTCGCAATCAGCCCCAGCATTTT; CDR3 protein: CASSPRGGRNQPQHF; D gene: .; CDR3 length: 15; J gene: TRBJ1-5; clone size: once; V gene: TRBV28
CDR3 DNA: TGTGCCACCAGCAGAGTGGAGAGAGCTTTCTTT; CDR3 protein: CATSRVERAFF; D gene: .; CDR3 length: 11; J gene: TRBJ1-1; clone size: .; V gene: TRBV15
CDR3 DNA: TGTGCCAGCAGCCAAGATAGGGGGACTATTACAGATACGCAGTATTTT; CDR3 protein: CASSQDRGTITDTQYF; D gene: .; CDR3 length: 16; J gene: TRBJ2-3; clone size: .; V gene: TRBV3-1/TRBV3-2
CDR3 DNA: TGTGCCAGTAGGGGAAGGACAGTAACCGGGGAGCTGTTTTTT; CDR3 protein: CASRGRTVTGELFF; D gene: .; CDR3 length: 14; J gene: TRBJ2-2; clone size: .; V gene: TRBV19
CDR3 DNA: TGTGCCTGGAGTGTTACAGGGGGCGCCGGGGGCTACACCTTC; CDR3 protein: CAWSVTGGAGGYTF; D gene: TRBD1; CDR3 length: 14; J gene: TRBJ1-2; clone size: .; V gene: TRBV30
CDR3 DNA: TGTGCCAGCAGCTTAAGGGCGACCTACTACAATGAGCAGTTCTTC; CDR3 protein: CASSLRATYYNEQFF; D gene: .; CDR3 length: 15; J gene: TRBJ2-1; clone size: .; V gene: TRBV7-3